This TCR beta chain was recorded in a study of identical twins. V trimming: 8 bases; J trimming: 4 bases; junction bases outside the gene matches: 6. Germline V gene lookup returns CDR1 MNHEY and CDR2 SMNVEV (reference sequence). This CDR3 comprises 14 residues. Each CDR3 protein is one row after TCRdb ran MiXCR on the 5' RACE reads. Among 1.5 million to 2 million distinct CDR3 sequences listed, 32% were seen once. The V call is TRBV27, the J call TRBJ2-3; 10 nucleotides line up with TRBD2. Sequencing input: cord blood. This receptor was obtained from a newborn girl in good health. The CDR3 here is CASPLTSGPDTQYF. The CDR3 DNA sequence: TGTGCCAGCCCCTTGACTAGCGGGCCAGATACGCAGTATTTT.